These T cell receptor beta chains were read from a single sample in a study of blood T cell repertoires in COVID-19. Measured with immunoSEQ multiplex PCR; TCRdb has only the in-frame clones, and not every one. The sample holds 160,000 or so clones, about 90% seen once. The sequenced sample consisted of PBMCs or T cells enriched from blood (not recorded which). These receptors originate from a human donor with acute COVID-19. The donor label of this sample is uncertain. Each CDR3 is given with its conserved first and last residue. Each record gives: D gene, V gene, CDR3 length, clone size, J gene, CDR3 DNA, CDR3 protein. D genes are given only for firm matches. Only part of the rows carry a size: once, few, many, or a class if the clone is expanded.

D gene: TRBD1; V gene: TRBV7-9; CDR3 length: 17; clone size: -; J gene: TRBJ2-1; CDR3 DNA: TGTGCCAGCAGCTCTTCCCGGACAGGGATCCACCGCAATGAGCAGTTCTTC; CDR3 protein: CASSSSRTGIHRNEQFF
D gene: TRBD2; V gene: TRBV27; CDR3 length: 17; clone size: once; J gene: TRBJ2-3; CDR3 DNA: TGTGCCAGCAGTACTGCCTTGCTAGCGGGGAACACAGATACGCAGTATTTT; CDR3 protein: CASSTALLAGNTDTQYF
D gene: TRBD1; V gene: TRBV30; CDR3 length: 13; clone size: -; J gene: TRBJ1-1; CDR3 DNA: TGTGCCTGGAGTGTCCAGGGGGACACTGAAGCTTTCTTT; CDR3 protein: CAWSVQGDTEAFF
D gene: -; V gene: TRBV2; CDR3 length: 12; clone size: once; J gene: TRBJ1-2; CDR3 DNA: TGTGCCAGCAGTTTGACAGGCTATGGCTACACCTTC; CDR3 protein: CASSLTGYGYTF
D gene: TRBD1; V gene: TRBV2; CDR3 length: 13; clone size: -; J gene: TRBJ2-7; CDR3 DNA: TGTGCCAGCAGGGGGACAGGGGCCTACGAGCAGTACTTC; CDR3 protein: CASRGTGAYEQYF
D gene: -; V gene: TRBV5-4; CDR3 length: 14; clone size: -; J gene: TRBJ2-1; CDR3 DNA: TGTGCCACCCGCGACAGGGGAGGGGGGAATGAGCAGTTCTTC; CDR3 protein: CATRDRGGGNEQFF
D gene: TRBD1; V gene: TRBV7-2; CDR3 length: 13; clone size: once; J gene: TRBJ1-1; CDR3 DNA: TGTGCCAGCAGCCGGGACAGTAACACTGAAGCTTTCTTT; CDR3 protein: CASSRDSNTEAFF
D gene: -; V gene: TRBV6-5; CDR3 length: 13; clone size: -; J gene: TRBJ1-3; CDR3 DNA: TGTGCCAGCAGTTCCCTTCGGGGAAACACCATATATTTT; CDR3 protein: CASSSLRGNTIYF
D gene: TRBD1; V gene: TRBV19; CDR3 length: 14; clone size: -; J gene: TRBJ1-5; CDR3 DNA: TGTGCCAGTAGTGAACAGGGGAGCAATCAGCCCCAGCATTTT; CDR3 protein: CASSEQGSNQPQHF
D gene: -; V gene: TRBV3-1/TRBV3-2; CDR3 length: 13; clone size: -; J gene: TRBJ1-1; CDR3 DNA: TGTGCCAGCAGTCAGACTTTGAACACTGAAGCTTTCTTT; CDR3 protein: CASSQTLNTEAFF
D gene: -; V gene: TRBV12-3/TRBV12-4; CDR3 length: 12; clone size: -; J gene: TRBJ2-5; CDR3 DNA: TGTGCCAGCAGTTTAGTAGAGGGCACCCAGTACTTC; CDR3 protein: CASSLVEGTQYF
D gene: TRBD1; V gene: TRBV4-1; CDR3 length: 17; clone size: -; J gene: TRBJ2-2; CDR3 DNA: TGCGCCAGCAGCCATAAGGGGGGACAGGGGAACACCGGGGAGCTGTTTTTT; CDR3 protein: CASSHKGGQGNTGELFF
D gene: -; V gene: TRBV27; CDR3 length: 14; clone size: once; J gene: TRBJ1-1; CDR3 DNA: TGTGCCAGCAGTTTAGGGACAAGTAACACTGAAGCTTTCTTT; CDR3 protein: CASSLGTSNTEAFF
D gene: TRBD1; V gene: TRBV6-5; CDR3 length: 16; clone size: -; J gene: TRBJ1-4; CDR3 DNA: TGTGCCAGCAGTTACTACGGGACAGGGAGAGGTGAAAAACTGTTTTTT; CDR3 protein: CASSYYGTGRGEKLFF
D gene: -; V gene: TRBV13; CDR3 length: 12; clone size: few; J gene: TRBJ1-1; CDR3 DNA: TGTGCCAGCAGCTTAGAGAGCAGGGGAGCTTTCTTT; CDR3 protein: CASSLESRGAFF
D gene: -; V gene: TRBV19; CDR3 length: 14; clone size: once; J gene: TRBJ1-2; CDR3 DNA: TGTGCCACCAGGGGCTGGGGCCGGGACTATGGCTACACCTTC; CDR3 protein: CATRGWGRDYGYTF
D gene: -; V gene: TRBV19; CDR3 length: 13; clone size: few; J gene: TRBJ1-2; CDR3 DNA: TGTGCCAGTAGTCCAGGAATCTTCTATGGCTACACCTTC; CDR3 protein: CASSPGIFYGYTF
D gene: -; V gene: TRBV9; CDR3 length: 17; clone size: -; J gene: TRBJ1-1; CDR3 DNA: TGTGCCAGCAGCGCCACGGAAGGGGCACCTTTGAACACTGAAGCTTTCTTT; CDR3 protein: CASSATEGAPLNTEAFF
D gene: TRBD1; V gene: TRBV6-5; CDR3 length: 15; clone size: -; J gene: TRBJ1-2; CDR3 DNA: TGTGCCAGCAGTTATGGGGGGACAGGGGTCTATGGCTACACCTTC; CDR3 protein: CASSYGGTGVYGYTF
D gene: -; V gene: TRBV6-2/TRBV6-3; CDR3 length: 21; clone size: -; J gene: TRBJ1-1; CDR3 DNA: TGTGCCAGCAGTTACTCGTTCGGTTTCGGCAGGGGAAGAGGTTCGGACACTGAAGCTTTCTTT; CDR3 protein: CASSYSFGFGRGRGSDTEAFF
D gene: -; V gene: TRBV6-5; CDR3 length: 15; clone size: -; J gene: TRBJ1-4; CDR3 DNA: TGTGCCAGCAGGCGGACCAGGGAGGTGGGGGAAAAACTGTTTTTT; CDR3 protein: CASRRTREVGEKLFF
D gene: -; V gene: TRBV7-6; CDR3 length: 15; clone size: -; J gene: TRBJ2-4; CDR3 DNA: TGTGCCAGCAGCCCACTTACCGTCCCTGCCAACATTCAGTACTTC; CDR3 protein: CASSPLTVPANIQYF
D gene: TRBD1; V gene: TRBV19; CDR3 length: 18; clone size: -; J gene: TRBJ1-6; CDR3 DNA: TGTGCCAGTAGTACTACATCAATTGGGACAGGGCTCGGTTCACCCCTCCACTTT; CDR3 protein: CASSTTSIGTGLGSPLHF
D gene: TRBD1; V gene: TRBV29-1; CDR3 length: 16; clone size: -; J gene: TRBJ1-5; CDR3 DNA: TGCAGCGTTGACCCCAACACAGGGGGAGGCAATCAGCCCCAGCATTTT; CDR3 protein: CSVDPNTGGGNQPQHF
D gene: TRBD1; V gene: TRBV27; CDR3 length: 15; clone size: -; J gene: TRBJ1-5; CDR3 DNA: TGTGCCAGCAGTTTAGTAGGACAGGGGGCCGGGCCCCAGCATTTT; CDR3 protein: CASSLVGQGAGPQHF
D gene: -; V gene: TRBV5-6; CDR3 length: 16; clone size: -; J gene: TRBJ2-2; CDR3 DNA: TGTGCCAGCAGCCCCGGCGGGCGGACCAGCACCGGGGAGCTGTTTTTT; CDR3 protein: CASSPGGRTSTGELFF